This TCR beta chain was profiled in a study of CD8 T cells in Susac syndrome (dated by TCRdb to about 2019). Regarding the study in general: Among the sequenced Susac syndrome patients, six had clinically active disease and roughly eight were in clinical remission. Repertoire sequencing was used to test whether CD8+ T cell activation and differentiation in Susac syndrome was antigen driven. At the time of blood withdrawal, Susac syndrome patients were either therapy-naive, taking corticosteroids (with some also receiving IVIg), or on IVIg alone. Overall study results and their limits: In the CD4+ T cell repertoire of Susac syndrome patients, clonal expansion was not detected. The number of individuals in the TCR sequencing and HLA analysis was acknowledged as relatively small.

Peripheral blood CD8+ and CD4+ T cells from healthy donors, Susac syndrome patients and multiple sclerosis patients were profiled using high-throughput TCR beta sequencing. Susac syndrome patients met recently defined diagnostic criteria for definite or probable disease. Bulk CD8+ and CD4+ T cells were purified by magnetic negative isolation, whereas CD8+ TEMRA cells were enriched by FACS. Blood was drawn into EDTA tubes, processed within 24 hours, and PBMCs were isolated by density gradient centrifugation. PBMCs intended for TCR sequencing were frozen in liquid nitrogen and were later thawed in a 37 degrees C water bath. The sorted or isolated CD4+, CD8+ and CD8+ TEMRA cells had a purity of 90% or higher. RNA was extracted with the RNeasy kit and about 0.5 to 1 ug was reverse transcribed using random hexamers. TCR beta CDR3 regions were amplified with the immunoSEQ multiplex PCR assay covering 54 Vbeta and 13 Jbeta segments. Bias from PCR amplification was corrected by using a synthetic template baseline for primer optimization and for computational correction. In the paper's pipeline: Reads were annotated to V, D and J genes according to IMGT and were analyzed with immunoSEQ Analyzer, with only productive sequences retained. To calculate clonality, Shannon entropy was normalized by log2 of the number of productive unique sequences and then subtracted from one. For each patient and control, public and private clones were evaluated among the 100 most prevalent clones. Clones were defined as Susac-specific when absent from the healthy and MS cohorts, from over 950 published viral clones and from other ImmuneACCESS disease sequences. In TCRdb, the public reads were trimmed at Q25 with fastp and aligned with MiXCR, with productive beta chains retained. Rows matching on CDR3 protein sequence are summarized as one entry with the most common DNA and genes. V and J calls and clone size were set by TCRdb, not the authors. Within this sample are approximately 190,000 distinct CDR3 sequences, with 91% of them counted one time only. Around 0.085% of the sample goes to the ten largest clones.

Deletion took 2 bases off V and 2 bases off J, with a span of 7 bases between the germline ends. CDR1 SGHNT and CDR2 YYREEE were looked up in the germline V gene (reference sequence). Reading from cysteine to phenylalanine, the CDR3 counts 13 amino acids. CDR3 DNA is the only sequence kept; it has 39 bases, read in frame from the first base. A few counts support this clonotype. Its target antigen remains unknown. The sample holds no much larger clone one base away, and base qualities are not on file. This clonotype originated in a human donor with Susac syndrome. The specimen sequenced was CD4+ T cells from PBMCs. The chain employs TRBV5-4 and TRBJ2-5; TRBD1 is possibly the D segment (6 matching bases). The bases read TGTGCCAGCAGCTTCGGACAGCAAGAGACCCAGTACTTC. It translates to CASSFGQQETQYF.